The 9 T cell receptor beta chains below were found in one sample sequenced in a study of beta chain features in type 1 diabetes. The sequenced template was cDNA made from the entire isolated RNA. Clones were sequenced by immunoSEQ multiplex PCR, and TCRdb holds only the in-frame ones, with some missing. Of 130,000 or so clones listed, 9.2% were seen once; the top ten hold around 0.7%. Input material: central memory CD4+ T cells from blood. The source is a man aged 18 to 30 in good health.

There are a few counts of this clone. The chain joins TRBV5-1 to TRBJ2-3, with 11 bases fitting TRBD2. Germline values: CDR1 SGHRS, CDR2 YFSETQ. The V segment lost 5 bases and the J segment 6 bases; nucleotides outside the gene matches: 8. The CDR3 spans 15 residues. The CDR3 coding sequence is TGCGCCAGCAGACAAGTAGCGGGGGGGCCTGATACGCAGTATTTT. This codes for CASRQVAGGPDTQYF.

The chain employs TRBV5-1 and TRBJ2-5; 8 nucleotides align to TRBD1. The J segment lost 3 bases and the V segment lost 2 bases, leaving 6 bases of the junction unmatched. From germline, CDR1 is SGHRS and CDR2 YFSETQ. The CDR3 is 15 amino acids. The CDR3 protein is CASSFLTGGKETQYF. As DNA, the CDR3 is TGCGCCAGCAGCTTTTTAACAGGGGGAAAAGAGACCCAGTACTTC.

The rearrangement joins TRBV5-1 to TRBJ2-2; 11 positions agree with TRBD2. Germline V gene lookup returns CDR1 SGHRS and CDR2 YFSETQ. CDR3 size: 17 residues. With 0 bases clipped from V and 4 bases from J, the junction kept 5 bases outside the gene matches. CDR3 sequence: CASSLALAGGPTGELFF. The CDR3 bases are TGCGCCAGCAGCTTGGCTCTAGCGGGGGGACCCACCGGGGAGCTGTTTTTT.

V and J are TRBV18 and TRBJ2-1; 7 bases are shared with TRBD1. The germline gives CDR1 KGHSH, CDR2 LQKENI. The CDR3 sequence is 15 residues long. The trim removed 3 bases at V and 1 base at J, leaving 3 bases unmatched. In DNA form, the CDR3 reads TGTGCCAGCTCACCCCGGGACAGTTCCTACAATGAGCAGTTCTTC. Translated, it gives CASSPRDSSYNEQFF.

The V and J genes are TRBV18 and TRBJ1-1; D is ambiguous. From germline, CDR1 is KGHSH and CDR2 LQKENI. V lost 3 bases, J lost 2 bases, and 7 bases lay in between. The CDR3 has 13 amino acids. Written as DNA, the CDR3 is TGTGCCAGCTCACCCCTCCCTAACACTGAAGCTTTCTTT. It encodes CASSPLPNTEAFF.

This clone was observed a handful of times. The chain couples TRBV7-9 to TRBJ2-1, with TRBD2 matching over 8 bases. After removal of 5 bases from V and 0 bases from J, the junction contained 12 bases not matched to a gene. Germline values: CDR1 SEHNR, CDR2 FQNEAQ (reference sequence). This CDR3 contains 18 residues. CDR3 coding DNA: TGTGCCAGCAGCCCGGGAGGGTGGGGGGGGAGCTCCTACAATGAGCAGTTCTTC. As protein: CASSPGGWGGSSYNEQFF.

The chain joins TRBV6-6 to TRBJ2-7, with 8 positions matching TRBD1. V lost 10 bases and J lost 0; bases outside the gene matches: 8. The germline gives CDR1 MNHNY, CDR2 SVGAGI (reference sequence). There are 14 residues in the CDR3. In nucleotides, the CDR3 is TGTGCCATCGAACAGGGGGGAAGCTCCTACGAGCAGTACTTC. Its protein product is CAIEQGGSSYEQYF.

This clone has only a few counts. V is TRBV18 and J is TRBJ1-1; the D is unclear. Trimming took 3 bases from V and 3 from J, leaving 8 bases between them. CDR3 length: 13 residues. The germline gives CDR1 KGHSH, CDR2 LQKENI. The CDR3 sequence: CASSPRGDTEAFF. The DNA of the CDR3 is TGTGCCAGCTCACCCCGCGGGGACACTGAAGCTTTCTTT.

The gene calls are TRBV5-5 and TRBJ2-2; D may be TRBD2 (5 bases). Looked up from germline, CDR1 is SGHKS and CDR2 is YYEKEE (reference sequence). V lost 2 bases and J 1 base, leaving 6 bases between the germline ends. The CDR3 spans 14 residues. As DNA, the CDR3 is TGTGCCAGCAGCTTTAGCGTGAACACCGGGGAGCTGTTTTTT. Its translation is CASSFSVNTGELFF. The whole variable domain, filled in from reference TRBV5-5 and TRBJ2-2, reads DAGVTQSPTHLIKTRGQQVTLRCSPISGHKSVSWYQQVLGQGPQFIFQYYEKEERGRGNFPDRFSARQFPNYSSELNVNALLLGDSALYLCASSFSVNTGELFFGEGSRLTVL.